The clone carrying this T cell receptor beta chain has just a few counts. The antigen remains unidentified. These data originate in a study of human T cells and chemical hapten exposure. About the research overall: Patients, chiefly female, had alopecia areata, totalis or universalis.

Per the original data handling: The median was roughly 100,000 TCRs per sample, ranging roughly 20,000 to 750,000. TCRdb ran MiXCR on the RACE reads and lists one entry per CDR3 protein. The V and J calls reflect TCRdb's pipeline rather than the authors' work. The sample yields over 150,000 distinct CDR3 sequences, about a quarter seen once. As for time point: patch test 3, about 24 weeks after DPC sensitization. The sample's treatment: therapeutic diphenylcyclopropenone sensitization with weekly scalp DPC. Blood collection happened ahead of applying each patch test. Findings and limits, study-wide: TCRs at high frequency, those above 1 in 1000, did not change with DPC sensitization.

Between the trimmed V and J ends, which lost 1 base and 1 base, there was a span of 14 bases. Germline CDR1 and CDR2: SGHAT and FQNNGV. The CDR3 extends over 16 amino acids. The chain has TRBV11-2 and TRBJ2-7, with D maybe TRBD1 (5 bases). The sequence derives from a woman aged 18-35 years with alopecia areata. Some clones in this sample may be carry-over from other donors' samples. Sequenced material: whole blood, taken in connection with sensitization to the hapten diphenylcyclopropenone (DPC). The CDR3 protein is CASSLGRGRVSYEQYF. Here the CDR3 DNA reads TGTGCCAGCAGCTTAGGAAGGGGTCGGGTTTCCTACGAGCAGTACTTC.